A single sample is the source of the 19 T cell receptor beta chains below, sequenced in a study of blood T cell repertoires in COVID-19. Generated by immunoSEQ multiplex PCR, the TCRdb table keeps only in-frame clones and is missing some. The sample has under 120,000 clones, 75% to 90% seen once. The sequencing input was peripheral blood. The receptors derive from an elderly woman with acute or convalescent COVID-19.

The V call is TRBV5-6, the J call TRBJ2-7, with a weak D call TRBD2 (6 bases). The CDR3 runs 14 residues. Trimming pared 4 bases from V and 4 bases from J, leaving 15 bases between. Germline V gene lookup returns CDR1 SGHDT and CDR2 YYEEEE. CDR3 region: CASSGQGAGYEQYF. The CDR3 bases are TGTGCCAGCAGCGGGCAGGGCGCGGGGTACGAGCAGTACTTC.

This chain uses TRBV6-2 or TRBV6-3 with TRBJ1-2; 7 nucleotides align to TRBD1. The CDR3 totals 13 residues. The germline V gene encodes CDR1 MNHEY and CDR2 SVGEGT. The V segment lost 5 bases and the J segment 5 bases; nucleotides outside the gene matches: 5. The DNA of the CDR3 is TGTGCCAGCAGTGGAGGGACAGCTTATGGCTACACCTTC. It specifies CASSGGTAYGYTF.

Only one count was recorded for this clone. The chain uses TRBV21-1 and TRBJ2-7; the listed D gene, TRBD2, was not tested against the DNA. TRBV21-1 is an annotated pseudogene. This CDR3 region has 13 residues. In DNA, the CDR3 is TGTGCCAAAAGGGGGGGATTCTCCTACGAGCAGTACTTC. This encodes CAKRGGFSYEQYF.

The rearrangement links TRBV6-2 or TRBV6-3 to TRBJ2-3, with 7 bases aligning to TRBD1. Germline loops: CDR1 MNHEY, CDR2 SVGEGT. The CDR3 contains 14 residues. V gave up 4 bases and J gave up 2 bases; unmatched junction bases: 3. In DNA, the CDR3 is TGTGCCAGCAGTTCGGGACAGATCACAGATACGCAGTATTTT. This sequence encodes CASSSGQITDTQYF.

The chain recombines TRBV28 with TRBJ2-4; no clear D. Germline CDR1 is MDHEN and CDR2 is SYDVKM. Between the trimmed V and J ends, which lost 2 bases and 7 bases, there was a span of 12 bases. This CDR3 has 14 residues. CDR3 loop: CASSLRPVGNIQYF. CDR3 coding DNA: TGTGCCAGCAGTTTACGCCCCGTCGGGAACATTCAGTACTTC.

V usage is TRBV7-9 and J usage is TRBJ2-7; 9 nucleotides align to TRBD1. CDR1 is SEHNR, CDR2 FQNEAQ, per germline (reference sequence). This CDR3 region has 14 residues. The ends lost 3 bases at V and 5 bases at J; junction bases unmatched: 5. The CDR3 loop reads CASSFWDRVHEQYF. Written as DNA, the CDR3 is TGTGCCAGCAGCTTTTGGGACAGGGTCCACGAGCAGTACTTC. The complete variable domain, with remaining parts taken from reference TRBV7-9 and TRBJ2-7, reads DTGVSQNPRHKITKRGQNVTFRCDPISEHNRLYWYRQTLGQGPEFLTYFQNEAQLEKSRLLSDRFSAERPKGSFSTLEIQRTEQGDSAMYLCASSFWDRVHEQYFGPGTRLTVT.

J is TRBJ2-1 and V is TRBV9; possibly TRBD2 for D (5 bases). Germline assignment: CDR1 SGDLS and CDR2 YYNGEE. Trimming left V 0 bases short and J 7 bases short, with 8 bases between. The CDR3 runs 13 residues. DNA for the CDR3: TGTGCCAGCAGCGTAGTACCGGGAAATGAGCAGTTCTTC. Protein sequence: CASSVVPGNEQFF.

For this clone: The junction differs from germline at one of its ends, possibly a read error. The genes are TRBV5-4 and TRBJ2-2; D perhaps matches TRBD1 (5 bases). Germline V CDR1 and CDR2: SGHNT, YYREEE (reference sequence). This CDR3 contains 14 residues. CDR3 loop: CASTLTENTGELFF. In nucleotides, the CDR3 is TGTGCCAGCACCTTGACAGAGAACACCGGGGAGCTGTTTTTT.

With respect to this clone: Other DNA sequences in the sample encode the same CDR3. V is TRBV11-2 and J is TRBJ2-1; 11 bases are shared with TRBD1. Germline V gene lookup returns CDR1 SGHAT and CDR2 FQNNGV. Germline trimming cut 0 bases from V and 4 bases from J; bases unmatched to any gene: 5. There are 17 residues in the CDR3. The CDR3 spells CASSLDPGQGAYNEQFF. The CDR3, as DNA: TGTGCCAGCAGCTTAGATCCAGGACAGGGGGCTTACAATGAGCAGTTCTTC.

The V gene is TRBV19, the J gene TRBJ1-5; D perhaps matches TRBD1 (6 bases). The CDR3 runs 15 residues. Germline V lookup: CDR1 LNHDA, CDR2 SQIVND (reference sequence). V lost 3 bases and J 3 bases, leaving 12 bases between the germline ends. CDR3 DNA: TGTGCCAGTAGTATTGATGGACAGTACAATCAGCCCCAGCATTTT. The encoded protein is CASSIDGQYNQPQHF.

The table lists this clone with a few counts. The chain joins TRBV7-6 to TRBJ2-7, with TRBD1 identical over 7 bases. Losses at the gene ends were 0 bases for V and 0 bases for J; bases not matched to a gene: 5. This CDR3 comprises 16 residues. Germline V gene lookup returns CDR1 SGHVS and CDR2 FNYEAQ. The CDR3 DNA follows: TGTGCCAGCAGCTTAGCGGCCAGGGGGACCTCCTACGAGCAGTACTTC. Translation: CASSLAARGTSYEQYF. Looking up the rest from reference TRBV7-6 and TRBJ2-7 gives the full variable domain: GAGVSQSPRYKVTKRGQDVALRCDPISGHVSLYWYRQALGQGPEFLTYFNYEAQQDKSGLPNDRFSAERPEGSISTLTIQRTEQRDSAMYRCASSLAARGTSYEQYFGPGTRLTVT.

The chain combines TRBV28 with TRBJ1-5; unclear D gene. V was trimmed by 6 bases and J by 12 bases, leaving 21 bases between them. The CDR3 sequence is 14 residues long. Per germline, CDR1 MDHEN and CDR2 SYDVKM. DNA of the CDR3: TGTGCCAGCAGACAAGCCCCGAGGATTGGGTTCCAGCATTTT. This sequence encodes CASRQAPRIGFQHF.

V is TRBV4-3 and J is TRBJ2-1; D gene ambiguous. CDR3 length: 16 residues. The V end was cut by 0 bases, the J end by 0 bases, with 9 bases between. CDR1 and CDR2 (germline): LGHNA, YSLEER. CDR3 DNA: TGCGCCAGCAGCCAAGACCCTCTCGGCTCCTACAATGAGCAGTTCTTC. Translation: CASSQDPLGSYNEQFF.

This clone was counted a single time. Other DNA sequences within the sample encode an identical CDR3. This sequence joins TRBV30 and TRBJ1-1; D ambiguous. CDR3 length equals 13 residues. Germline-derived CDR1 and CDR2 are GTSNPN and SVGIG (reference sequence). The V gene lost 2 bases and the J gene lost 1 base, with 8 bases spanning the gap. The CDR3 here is CAWSRGGNTEAFF. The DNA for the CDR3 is TGTGCCTGGAGTCGAGGAGGGAACACTGAAGCTTTCTTT.

The CDR3: CAGVTGAGYTGELFF. Written as DNA, the CDR3 is TGTGCCGGAGTGACAGGGGCGGGGTACACCGGGGAGCTGTTTTTT. The chain couples TRBV30 to TRBJ2-2, with 8 bases aligning to TRBD1. This CDR3 region has 15 residues. Germline CDR1 reads GTSNPN; CDR2 reads SVGIG (reference sequence). V trimming: 8 bases; J trimming: 3 bases; junction bases outside the gene matches: 11.

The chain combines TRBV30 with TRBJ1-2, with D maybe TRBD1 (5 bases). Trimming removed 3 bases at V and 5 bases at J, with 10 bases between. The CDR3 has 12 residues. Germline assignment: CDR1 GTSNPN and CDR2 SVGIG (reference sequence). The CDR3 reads CAWRGQWYGYTF. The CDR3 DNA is TGTGCCTGGAGGGGGCAATGGTATGGCTACACCTTC.

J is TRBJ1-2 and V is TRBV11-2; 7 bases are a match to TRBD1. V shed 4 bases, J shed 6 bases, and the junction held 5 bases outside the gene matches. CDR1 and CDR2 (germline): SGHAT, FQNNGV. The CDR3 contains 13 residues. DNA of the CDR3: TGTGCCAGCAGCTCGGGACAGTGGGATGGCTACACCTTC. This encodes CASSSGQWDGYTF.

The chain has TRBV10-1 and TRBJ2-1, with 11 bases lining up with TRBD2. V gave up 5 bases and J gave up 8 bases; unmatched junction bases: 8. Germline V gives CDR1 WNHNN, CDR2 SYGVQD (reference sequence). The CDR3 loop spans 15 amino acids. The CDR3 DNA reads TGCGCCAGCAGTCCCGTAGCGGGGGGGCACCATGAGCAGTTCTTC. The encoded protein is CASSPVAGGHHEQFF.

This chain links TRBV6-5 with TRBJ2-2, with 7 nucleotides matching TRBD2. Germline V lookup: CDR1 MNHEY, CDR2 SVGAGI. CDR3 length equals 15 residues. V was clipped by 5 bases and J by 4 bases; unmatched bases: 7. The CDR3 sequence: CASSNRLALTGELFF. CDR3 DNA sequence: TGTGCCAGCAGTAACCGACTAGCCCTCACCGGGGAGCTGTTTTTT.